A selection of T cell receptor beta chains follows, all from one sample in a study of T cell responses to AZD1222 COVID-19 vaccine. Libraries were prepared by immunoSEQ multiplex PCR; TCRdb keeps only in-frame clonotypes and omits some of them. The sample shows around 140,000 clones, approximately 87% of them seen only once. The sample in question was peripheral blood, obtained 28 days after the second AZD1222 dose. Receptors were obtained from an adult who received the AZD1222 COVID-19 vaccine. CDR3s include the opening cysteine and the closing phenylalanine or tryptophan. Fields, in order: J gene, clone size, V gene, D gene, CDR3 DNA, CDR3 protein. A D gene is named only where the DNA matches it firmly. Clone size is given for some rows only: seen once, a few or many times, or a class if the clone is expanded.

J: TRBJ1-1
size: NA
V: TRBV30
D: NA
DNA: TGTGCCTGGAGTGTACGTCGTAACACTGAAGCTTTCTTT
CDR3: CAWSVRRNTEAFF

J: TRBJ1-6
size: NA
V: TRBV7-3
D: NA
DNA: TGTGCCAGCAGGCTCGGACAGACGAATTCACCCCTCCACTTT
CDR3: CASRLGQTNSPLHF

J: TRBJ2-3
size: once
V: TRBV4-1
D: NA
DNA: TGCGCCAGCAGCCGACAAAACCCTAGCACAGATACGCAGTATTTT
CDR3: CASSRQNPSTDTQYF

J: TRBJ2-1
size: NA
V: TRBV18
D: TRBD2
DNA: TGTGCCAGCTCACCGCCCGGGACTAGCTACGGCAATGAGCAGTTCTTC
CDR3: CASSPPGTSYGNEQFF

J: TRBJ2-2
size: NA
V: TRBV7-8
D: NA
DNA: TGTGCCAGCGGGGAGTCAGGGAATACCGGGGAGCTGTTTTTT
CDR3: CASGESGNTGELFF

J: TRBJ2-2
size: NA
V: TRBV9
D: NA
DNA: TGTGCCAGCACCCGACAATTCACCGGGGAGCTGTTTTTT
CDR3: CASTRQFTGELFF

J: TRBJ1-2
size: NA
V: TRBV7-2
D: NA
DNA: TGTGCCAGCAGCCGGGGCACATGGGAGAGACTCTATGGCTACACCTTC
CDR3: CASSRGTWERLYGYTF

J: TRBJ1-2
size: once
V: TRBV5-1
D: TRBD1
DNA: TGCGCCAGCAGCGGGCGACAGGGGGCGGTTGGCTACACCTTC
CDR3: CASSGRQGAVGYTF

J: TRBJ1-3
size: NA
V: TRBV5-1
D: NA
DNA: TGCGCCAGCAGCTTGGCGTTTTACGGAAACACCATATATTTT
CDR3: CASSLAFYGNTIYF

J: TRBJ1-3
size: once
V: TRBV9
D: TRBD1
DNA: TGTGCCAGCAGCGTAGGGAGGGGGCTGCAAGGAAACACCATATATTTT
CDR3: CASSVGRGLQGNTIYF

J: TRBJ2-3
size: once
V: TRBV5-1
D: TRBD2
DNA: TGCGCCAGCAGCTTGGGGGCTAGCGGGGATGGGGCAGATACGCAGTATTTT
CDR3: CASSLGASGDGADTQYF

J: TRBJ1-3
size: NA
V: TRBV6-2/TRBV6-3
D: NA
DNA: TGTGCCAGCAGTTACAGTGAATCCTCTGGAAACACCATATATTTT
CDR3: CASSYSESSGNTIYF

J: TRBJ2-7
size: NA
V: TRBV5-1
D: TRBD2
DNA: TGCGCCAGCACCCCTGGACTAGCGGGACAATACGAGCAGTACTTC
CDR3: CASTPGLAGQYEQYF

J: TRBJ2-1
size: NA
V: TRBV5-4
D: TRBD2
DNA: TGTGCCAGCAGCCGACTAGCGGGGAGCTCCTACAATGAGCAGTTCTTC
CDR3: CASSRLAGSSYNEQFF

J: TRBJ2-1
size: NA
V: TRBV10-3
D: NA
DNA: TGTGCCATCAGTGAGGTACGGGGGATCTACAATGAGCAGTTCTTC
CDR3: CAISEVRGIYNEQFF

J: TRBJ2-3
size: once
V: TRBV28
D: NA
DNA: TGTGCCAGCAGTCAACCGGGACCGCCAGATACGCAGTATTTT
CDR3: CASSQPGPPDTQYF

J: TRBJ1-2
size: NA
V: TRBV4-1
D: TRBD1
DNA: TGCGCCAGCAGCCAAGCTCTACCGGGACAGCCCTTCACCTTC
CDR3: CASSQALPGQPFTF

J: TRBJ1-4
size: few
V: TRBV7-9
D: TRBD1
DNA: TGTGCCAGCAGCCCCCCGGGACAGGGAGGAAAAAAACTGTTTTTT
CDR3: CASSPPGQGGKKLFF

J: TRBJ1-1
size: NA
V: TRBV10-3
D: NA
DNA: TGTGCCATCAGTGTTGGGGGCCGGACTGAAGCTTTCTTT
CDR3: CAISVGGRTEAFF

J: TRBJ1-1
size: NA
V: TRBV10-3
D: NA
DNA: TGTGCCATCACTGGAGATACTGGATCTATCGCAGAAGCTTTCTTT
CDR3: CAITGDTGSIAEAFF

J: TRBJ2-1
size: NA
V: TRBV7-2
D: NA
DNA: TGTGCCAGCAGCTTAGCGGCTAGCTCATGGGATGAGCAGTTCTTC
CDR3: CASSLAASSWDEQFF

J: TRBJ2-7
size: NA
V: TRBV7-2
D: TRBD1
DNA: TGTGCCAGCAGCCCACTGGGACAGGGGGCGCGAGAGCAGTACTTC
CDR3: CASSPLGQGAREQYF

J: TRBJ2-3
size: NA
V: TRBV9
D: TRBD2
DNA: TGTGCCAGCAGGCCTCCGGGGAGCGGGAGAACAGATACGCAGTATTTT
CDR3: CASRPPGSGRTDTQYF

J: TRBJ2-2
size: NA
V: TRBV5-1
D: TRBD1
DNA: TGCGCCAGCAGCTTGGGACAGGGGTTGAACACCGGGGAGCTGTTTTTT
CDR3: CASSLGQGLNTGELFF

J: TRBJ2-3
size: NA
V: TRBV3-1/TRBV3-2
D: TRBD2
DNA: TGTGCCAGCAGCCAAGCCGCGACTAGCGGGAGGGAAGCTAGCACAGATACGCAGTATTTT
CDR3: CASSQAATSGREASTDTQYF

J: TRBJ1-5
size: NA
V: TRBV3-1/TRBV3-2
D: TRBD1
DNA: TGTGCCAGCAGCTCCCGACAGGGGAACAATCAGCCCCAGCATTTT
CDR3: CASSSRQGNNQPQHF

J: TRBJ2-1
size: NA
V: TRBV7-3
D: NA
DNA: TGTGCCAGCAGCCGGACCGGGACTTCGAGTATTAGCTCCTACAATGAGCAGTTCTTC
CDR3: CASSRTGTSSISSYNEQFF

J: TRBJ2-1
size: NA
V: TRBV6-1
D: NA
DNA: TGTGCCAGCAGTGAGGGCTTTCAACCGTTCTTC
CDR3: CASSEGFQPFF

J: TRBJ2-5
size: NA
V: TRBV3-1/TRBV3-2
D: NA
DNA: TGTGCCAGCAGCCCTAGATTTGAGACCCAGTACTTC
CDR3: CASSPRFETQYF

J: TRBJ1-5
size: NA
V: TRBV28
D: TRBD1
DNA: TGTGCCAGCAGTTGGGGACAGGGCAATCAGCCCCAGCATTTT
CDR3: CASSWGQGNQPQHF

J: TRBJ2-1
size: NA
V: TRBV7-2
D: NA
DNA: TGTGCCAGCAGCTTACGCCCCCCGGGGCCACTAGTCGTCTACAATGAGCAGTTCTTC
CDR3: CASSLRPPGPLVVYNEQFF

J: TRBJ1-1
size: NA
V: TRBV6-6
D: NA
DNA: TGTGCCAGCAGGGACGCCCGACGTGCTTTCTTT
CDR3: CASRDARRAFF

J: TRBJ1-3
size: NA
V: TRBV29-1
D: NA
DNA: TGCAGCGTTGGAGTGGGGGCGGCAGGAAACACCATATATTTT
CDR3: CSVGVGAAGNTIYF

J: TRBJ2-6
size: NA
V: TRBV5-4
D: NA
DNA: TGTGCCAGCAGCTTGTATAACAGGGTGGAACTCTCTGGGGCCAACGTCCTGACTTTC
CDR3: CASSLYNRVELSGANVLTF

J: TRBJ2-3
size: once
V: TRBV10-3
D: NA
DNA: TGTGCCATCAGTGAGTCTGGCCGAGGGACAGATACGCAGTATTTT
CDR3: CAISESGRGTDTQYF

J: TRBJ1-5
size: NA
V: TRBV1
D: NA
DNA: TGCACCAGCAGCGACCCGGACAGGTTCAATCAGCCCCAGCATTTT
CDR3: CTSSDPDRFNQPQHF

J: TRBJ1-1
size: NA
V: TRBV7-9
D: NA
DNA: TGTGCCAGCAGCGGGACAAGTGAAGCTTTCTTT
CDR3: CASSGTSEAFF

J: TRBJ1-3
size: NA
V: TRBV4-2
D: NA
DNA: TGTGCCAGCAGCATAGGGGCGGTTGACCAAGGAAACACCATATATTTT
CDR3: CASSIGAVDQGNTIYF

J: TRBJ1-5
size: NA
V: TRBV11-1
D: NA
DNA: TGTGCCAGCAGTACAGGGCCCAATCAGCCCCAGCATTTT
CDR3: CASSTGPNQPQHF

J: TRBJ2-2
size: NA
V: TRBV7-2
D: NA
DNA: TGTGCCAGCAGCTTAGCGGGCCCGGGGGAGCTGTTTTTT
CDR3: CASSLAGPGELFF

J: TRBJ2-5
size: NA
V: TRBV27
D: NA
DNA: TGTGCCAGCAGTTTATCAACAGGGATCCAAGAGACCCAGTACTTC
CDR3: CASSLSTGIQETQYF

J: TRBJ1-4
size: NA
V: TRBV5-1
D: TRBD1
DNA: TGCGCCAGCAGCCCCCGGGGGGGGACAGATGAAAAACTGTTTTTT
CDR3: CASSPRGGTDEKLFF

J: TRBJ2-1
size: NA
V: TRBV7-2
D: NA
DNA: TGTGCCAGCAGCTTAGTTGTTAGCCGCTACAATGAGCAGTTCTTC
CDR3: CASSLVVSRYNEQFF

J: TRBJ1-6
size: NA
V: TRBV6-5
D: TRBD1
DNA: TGTGCCAGCAGTTACTCATGGGACAGGGGGAATTCACCCCTCCACTTT
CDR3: CASSYSWDRGNSPLHF

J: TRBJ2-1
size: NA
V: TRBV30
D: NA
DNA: TGTGCCTGGACCCGAGGGGGGGTCTACAATGAGCAGTTCTTC
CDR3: CAWTRGGVYNEQFF

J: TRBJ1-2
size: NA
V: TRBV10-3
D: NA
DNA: TGTGCCACCCGACAGCCAGGGGAAGACTATGGCTACACCTTC
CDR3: CATRQPGEDYGYTF

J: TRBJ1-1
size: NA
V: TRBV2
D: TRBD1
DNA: TGTGCCAGCAGTTCGGACAGGGGGAAGGAAGCTTTCTTT
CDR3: CASSSDRGKEAFF

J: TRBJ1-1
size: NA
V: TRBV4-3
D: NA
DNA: TGCGCCAGCAGCCAAGATCTGCTAGTCATGAACACTGAAGCTTTCTTT
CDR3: CASSQDLLVMNTEAFF

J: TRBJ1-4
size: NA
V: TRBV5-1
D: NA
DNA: TGCGCCAGCAGCTTGTCTCTGGGGCTGGGTGAAAAACTGTTTTTT
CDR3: CASSLSLGLGEKLFF

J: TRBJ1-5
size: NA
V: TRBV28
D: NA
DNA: TGTGCCAGCAGCTTCGGGACAACGAGGAATCAGCCCCAGCATTTT
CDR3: CASSFGTTRNQPQHF